A selection of T cell receptor beta chains follows, all from one sample in a study of T cells after posttransplantation cyclophosphamide. Generated by immunoSEQ multiplex PCR, the TCRdb table keeps only in-frame clones and is missing some. The specimen has over 20,000 clones, none found just once. The sample consisted of PBMCs. Every receptor here comes from a man aged 45 to 65 in good health, CMV-negative, and a related stem cell transplant donor. Both conserved end residues are part of each CDR3. The D gene is left open where the match is weak. Clone size is shown for a subset of rows, as once, few, many or a class of expanded clone.

v_call	clone_size	j_call	d_call	cdr3_nt	cdr3_aa
TRBV19	many	TRBJ1-2	TRBD1	TGTGCCACCCGGACAGGGCAGAACTATGGCTACACCTTC	CATRTGQNYGYTF
TRBV20-1	many	TRBJ1-6	NA	TGCAGTGCTCCTCGACAGTCCGCCCTCCACTTT	CSAPRQSALHF
TRBV5-1	many	TRBJ2-5	NA	TGCGCCAGCAGCGGGGGACTCCCGGAAGTAACCCAGTACTTC	CASSGGLPEVTQYF
TRBV12-5	many	TRBJ1-3	TRBD1	TGTGCTAGTGACAGGGGTACTGGAAACACCATATATTTT	CASDRGTGNTIYF
TRBV27	NA	TRBJ2-7	NA	TGTGCCAGCAGTTTGGAGGACTCCTACGAGCAGTACTTC	CASSLEDSYEQYF
TRBV28	many	TRBJ1-1	TRBD1	TGTGCCAGCAGCGCGCCGGGACAGATGAACACTGAAGCTTTCTTT	CASSAPGQMNTEAFF
TRBV30	many	TRBJ1-1	NA	TGTGCCTGGGAACAGGGACCCAACACTGAAGCTTTCTTT	CAWEQGPNTEAFF
TRBV5-4	NA	TRBJ2-1	TRBD2	TGTGCCAGCAGCTTGGCTGGTAGCGGGGCCCTGAATGAGCAGTTCTTC	CASSLAGSGALNEQFF
TRBV7-9	many	TRBJ2-1	TRBD2	TGTGCCAGCAGCTCCGGGACTAGCGGGAGTCGGACCTACAATGAGCAGTTCTTC	CASSSGTSGSRTYNEQFF
TRBV7-8	many	TRBJ2-3	TRBD2	TGTGCCAGCAGCAGACAAGCCCTAGCGGAGCCCCCGCCGGATACGCAGTATTTT	CASSRQALAEPPPDTQYF
TRBV5-1	many	TRBJ2-6	NA	TGCGCCAGCAGCTTGGGACAGACGTCTGGGGCCAACGTCCTGACTTTC	CASSLGQTSGANVLTF